This TCR beta chain was identified during a study of blood T cell repertoires in COVID-19 (dated by TCRdb to 2018 to 2020). For the study in its entirety: The collaborator samples originated in the United States, Italy and Spain and spanned the acute and convalescent phases of COVID-19. Where available, HLA class I and class II types were taken from metadata supplied by the sample provider and were not determined by assay-based typing. The material from the prospective study consisted of cDNA or gDNA derived from T cells, B-cell-depleted T cells, or PBMCs. Subjects who had been exposed to COVID-19, were actively infected with it, or had recovered from it provided the deeply sampled blood TCRbeta repertoires that made up the dataset. Nearly every sample came with metadata listing a de-identified subject ID, COVID-19 status, age in years and sex. A freely available public database, intended as a resource for researchers studying the immune response to SARS-CoV-2, is where the repertoires were released. The samples were drawn from the first 160 participants of the ongoing ImmuneRACE study and from some 1,300 subjects provided by 6 global collaborators. Broad study findings and their caveats: Clinical and demographic metadata were provided uncurated, with the amount varying by source and participant.

The collaborating institutions used their own protocols to collect whole blood in K2EDTA tubes. For TCRbeta analysis, collaborators shipped samples in one of three forms: frozen whole blood, isolated PBMCs, or DNA extracted from either of those sample types. TCRbeta CDR3 regions were amplified from genomic DNA using the immunoSEQ Assay, a bias-controlled multiplex PCR. The paper's processing steps were these. The number of nucleated cells in each sample was estimated from the amplification of reference gene primers within the assay. To quantify the absolute abundance of each unique TCRbeta CDR3 rearrangement, sequence reads were collapsed and filtered. Productive Simpson clonality was computed per sample as the square root of Simpson's diversity index over productive rearrangements. This is the immuneACCESS table as TCRdb keeps it, with only in-frame sequences that have V and J called. A part of the clones is gone; compared with another copy, unresolved V genes explain less than half, and the rest is unexplained. V, J and clone size derive from that table, while D and trimming were established from the DNA sequence. Counted in this sample were about 130,000 clones; about 89% of them appeared once. The top ten clones comprise 3.6% of the sample.

This clone was detected only once. No cognate antigen has been identified for it. Base qualities are not at hand, and no much larger clone is one base apart. Relative to germline, V is 5 bases shorter and J is 0 bases shorter, with 10 bases between their ends. From cysteine to phenylalanine, the CDR3 is 15 amino acids long. Only the CDR3 region is kept as DNA, spanning 45 bases read in frame from base 1. The germline V gene gives CDR1 as SNHLY and CDR2 as FYNNEI. Recombination joined TRBV2 with TRBJ2-2; TRBD1 is possibly the D segment (5 matching bases). This clonotype was sampled from a woman aged 55 to 70 with acute or convalescent COVID-19. Input material: peripheral blood. The nucleotide sequence reads TGTGCCAGCAGTAGGGGCAGGACGAACACCGGGGAGCTGTTTTTT. It codes for CASSRGRTNTGELFF. Where the CDR3 stops, the reference TRBV2 and TRBJ2-2 genes take over; the full variable domain is EPEVTQTPSHQVTQMGQEVILRCVPISNHLYFYWYRQILGQKVEFLVSFYNNEISEKSEIFDDQFSVERPDGSNFTLKIRSTKLEDSAMYFCASSRGRTNTGELFFGEGSRLTVL.